This T cell receptor (beta chain) was captured in a study of technical replicates of blood from a few donors. TCRdb's copy holds only in-frame clones and misses some; the assay was immunoSEQ multiplex PCR. The top ten hold approximately 0.25% of the sample, which has around 79,000 clones, 75% to 95% seen once. The clonotype comes from a human donor in good health. Sequencing used T cells isolated from PBMCs.

The CDR3 region is CASRYPSDSYNEQFF. The CDR3 DNA is TGTGCCAGCAGGTACCCTAGCGACTCCTACAATGAGCAGTTCTTC. The chain carries TRBV28 and TRBJ2-1, with D perhaps matching TRBD2 (6 bases). The CDR3 runs 15 residues. Germline-derived CDR1 and CDR2 are MDHEN and SYDVKM. The V gene lost 6 bases and the J gene lost 0 bases, with 12 bases spanning the gap. Supplemented by reference TRBV28 and TRBJ2-1, the full variable domain reads DVKVTQSSRYLVKRTGEKVFLECVQDMDHENMFWYRQDPGLGLRLIYFSYDVKMKEKGDIPEGYSVSREKKERFSLILESASTNQTSMYLCASRYPSDSYNEQFFGPGTRLTVL.